This T cell receptor beta chain appears in the sequencing data of a study of cytomegalovirus exposure and HLA in healthy donors. On the study more broadly: The same platform used for the 666 first-cohort repertoires was also used for the 90 to 150 validation repertoires, as a later analysis reported. Findings of the study overall: The study flagged some 170 TCR beta chains as cytomegalovirus-associated. Subsequent analysis showed first-cohort TCR clusters tending to co-occur in 120 validation repertoires. Researchers reported that a few CMV-associated chains were confirmed in vitro as CMV antigen-specific.

The repertoire was sequenced with immunoSEQ multiplex PCR; TCRdb's copy has only in-frame clones and lacks some. This sample carries tens of thousands of clones, more than 85% of them seen once, and the ten largest clones take over 0.65%. Points on this clone: Its antigen is unknown.

Trimming cost V 6 bases and J 0 bases; bases outside gene matches: 8. Germline V gene sequence: CDR1 SGDLS, CDR2 YYNGEE. The CDR3 has 15 amino acids. The chain is built from TRBV9 and TRBJ1-1, with TRBD1 matching over 7 bases. The origin of this receptor is a man aged 18 to 35 in good health and CMV-seronegative. The sequencing input was PBMCs. The CDR3 reads CASTSGGTMNTEAFF. DNA for the CDR3: TGTGCCAGCACCTCAGGGGGAACGATGAACACTGAAGCTTTCTTT. The entire variable domain, with the rest obtained from reference TRBV9 and TRBJ1-1, is as follows: DSGVTQTPKHLITATGQRVTLRCSPRSGDLSVYWYQQSLDQGLQFLIQYYNGEERAKGNILERFSAQQFPDLHSELNLSSLELGDSALYFCASTSGGTMNTEAFFGQGTRLTVV.